The 28 T cell receptor beta chains below come from one sample, sequenced in a study of blood T cell repertoires in COVID-19. Clones were sequenced by immunoSEQ multiplex PCR, and TCRdb holds only the in-frame ones, with some missing. The data hold about 230,000 clones, with more than 65% observed a single time. What was sequenced was peripheral blood. These receptors came from a woman aged 40 to 50 who had recovered from COVID-19.

The rearrangement joins TRBV7-2 to TRBJ1-3, with D unclear. The ends were cut back, 4 bases at V and 2 bases at J, with 12 bases in the middle. Germline V gene data show CDR1 as SGHTA and CDR2 as FQGNSA. This CDR3 region has 15 residues. The CDR3 spells CASSSQASTGNTIYF. CDR3 nucleotide sequence: TGTGCCAGCAGCTCCCAAGCTAGCACTGGAAACACCATATATTTT.

The gene calls are TRBV14 and TRBJ2-3; 7 bases are a match to TRBD1. Per the germline V gene, CDR1 is SGHDN and CDR2 is FVKESK. This CDR3 contains 15 residues. The ends lost 4 bases at V and 0 bases at J; junction bases unmatched: 4. The CDR3 nucleotides are TGTGCCAGCAGCCCCCGACAGGGTAGCACAGATACGCAGTATTTT. Translated, it gives CASSPRQGSTDTQYF.

This chain connects TRBV15 to TRBJ1-2; 9 bases map to TRBD1. This CDR3 spans 16 amino acids. The J segment lost 7 bases and the V segment lost 1 base, leaving 10 bases of the junction unmatched. CDR1 and CDR2 from the germline V gene are LNHNV and YYDKDF (reference sequence). The CDR3 sequence: CATSRVAGTGYFGYTF. In DNA, the CDR3 is TGTGCCACCAGCAGAGTCGCCGGGACAGGGTATTTTGGCTACACCTTC.

J is TRBJ1-2 and V is TRBV5-4; 7 bases fit TRBD1. Germline V gene data show CDR1 as SGHNT and CDR2 as YYREEE (reference sequence). CDR3 length: 13 amino acids. J gave up 4 bases and V 1 base, and 1 base lay outside the gene matches. This chain's CDR3 is CASSLQGVYGYTF. CDR3 coding DNA: TGTGCCAGCAGCTTGCAGGGGGTCTATGGCTACACCTTC.

The rearrangement uses TRBV14 and TRBJ1-2; D not resolved. This CDR3 spans 16 amino acids. V lost 4 bases to trimming and J lost 1 base, with 16 bases between them. Germline CDR1 reads SGHDN; CDR2 reads FVKESK. This CDR3 is CASSRSGGTVNYGYTF. CDR3 nucleotides: TGTGCCAGCAGCCGCTCGGGAGGAACTGTTAACTATGGCTACACCTTC.

In its sample, this clone was seen once. This chain joins TRBV18 and TRBJ1-5; 8 bases line up with TRBD1. V dropped 5 bases and J dropped 4; count of bases not matched to a gene: 4. Germline V gives CDR1 KGHSH, CDR2 LQKENI. CDR3 length: 14 amino acids. In DNA, the CDR3 is TGTGCCAGCTCATTGGGACAGGTAAATCAGCCCCAGCATTTT. As protein: CASSLGQVNQPQHF.

This clone was detected only a few times. V and J are TRBV28 and TRBJ1-5, with a possible D match to TRBD1 (6 bases). This CDR3 is built from 16 residues. V lost 3 bases and J lost 6, with 18 bases in between. CDR1 is MDHEN, CDR2 SYDVKM, per germline. Written as DNA, the CDR3 is TGTGCCAGCAGTTTTCCAGAAGGGGGTGAGGGTCAGCCCCAGCATTTT. Its protein product is CASSFPEGGEGQPQHF.

The chain links TRBV27 to TRBJ1-2; TRBD1 matches at 8 bases. J was trimmed by 4 bases and V by 6 bases; bases with no gene match: 7. CDR3 length equals 14 residues. Germline V CDR1 and CDR2: MNHEY, SMNVEV (reference sequence). The CDR3 is CASRTQGAGYGYTF. Here the CDR3 DNA reads TGTGCCAGCAGGACGCAGGGGGCCGGCTATGGCTACACCTTC.

The gene calls are TRBV5-4 and TRBJ1-1; 10 bases are shared with TRBD1. There are 16 residues in the CDR3. Germline CDR1 is SGHNT and CDR2 is YYREEE (reference sequence). J was trimmed by 3 bases and V by 4 bases; bases with no gene match: 9. CDR3 sequence: CASSPDRGGLDTEAFF. Written as DNA, the CDR3 is TGTGCCAGCAGCCCGGACAGGGGGGGGTTGGACACTGAAGCTTTCTTT.

This clone came up a few times. The chain employs TRBV11-2 and TRBJ1-2; D not certain. Germline assignment: CDR1 SGHAT and CDR2 FQNNGV. CDR3 length equals 15 residues. V shed 3 bases and J shed 7 bases, with 18 bases lying between them. CDR3 amino acids: CASSFRPEDSRGYTF. CDR3 DNA sequence: TGTGCCAGCAGCTTCCGTCCGGAAGACTCGCGTGGCTACACCTTC.

This chain links TRBV27 with TRBJ1-3; 8 bases match TRBD1. CDR3 size: 15 residues. Germline V gene data show CDR1 as MNHEY and CDR2 as SMNVEV (reference sequence). Germline trimming cut 6 bases from V and 4 bases from J; bases unmatched to any gene: 8. The CDR3 loop is CASSSDRGRGNTIYF. Here the CDR3 DNA reads TGTGCCAGCAGCTCCGACAGGGGACGAGGAAACACCATATATTTT.

The rearrangement joins TRBV28 to TRBJ1-3; perhaps TRBD1 as D (6 bases). Deletions cut 5 bases from V and 0 bases from J, with 17 bases between. The CDR3 loop spans 17 amino acids. The V gene's germline CDR1 is MDHEN and CDR2 SYDVKM. The CDR3 sequence: CASSPGQIMVSGNTIYF. The CDR3 DNA follows: TGTGCCAGCAGTCCCGGACAGATCATGGTCTCTGGAAACACCATATATTTT. The whole variable domain, remainder taken from reference TRBV28 and TRBJ1-3, is DVKVTQSSRYLVKRTGEKVFLECVQDMDHENMFWYRQDPGLGLRLIYFSYDVKMKEKGDIPEGYSVSREKKERFSLILESASTNQTSMYLCASSPGQIMVSGNTIYFGEGSWLTVV.

This chain connects TRBV5-1 to TRBJ2-3; D gene ambiguous. Germline CDR1 and CDR2: SGHRS and YFSETQ. Between the trimmed V and J ends, which lost 0 bases and 0 bases, there was a span of 8 bases. This CDR3 region has 15 residues. The CDR3 protein is CASSLAQFSTDTQYF. CDR3 coding DNA: TGCGCCAGCAGCTTGGCACAATTTAGCACAGATACGCAGTATTTT.

V gene TRBV18 combines with J gene TRBJ1-2; D perhaps matches TRBD1 (5 bases). This CDR3 is built from 15 residues. The germline CDR1 and CDR2 sequences are KGHSH and LQKENI. Trimming cost V 2 bases and J 4 bases, with 14 bases left between them. Written as DNA, the CDR3 is TGTGCCAGCTCACCAGACAGAACTAATTTCTATGGCTACACCTTC. It specifies CASSPDRTNFYGYTF.

This sequence joins TRBV7-3 and TRBJ2-3, with a possible D match to TRBD1 (7 bases). The V and J ends lost 4 bases and 6 bases respectively, with 20 bases between them. The CDR3 loop spans 16 amino acids. CDR1 is SGHTA, CDR2 FQGTGA, per germline. The CDR3 region is CASSSRGGTVGDTQYF. Here the CDR3 DNA reads TGTGCCAGCAGCTCCCGAGGCGGGACAGTTGGCGATACGCAGTATTTT.

This sequence joins TRBV18 and TRBJ1-6; no firm D call. The germline V gene has CDR1 KGHSH and CDR2 LQKENI. This CDR3 spans 15 amino acids. V gave up 6 bases and J gave up 7 bases, with 16 bases separating them. CDR3 loop: CASSNIGSGNSPLHF. For the CDR3, the DNA is TGTGCCAGCTCTAATATAGGGAGTGGAAATTCACCCCTCCACTTT.

The V call is TRBV10-3, the J call TRBJ1-5, with TRBD1 matching over 7 bases. The CDR3 runs to 13 residues. J gave up 7 bases and V 6 bases, and 6 bases lay outside the gene matches. The germline V gene encodes CDR1 ENHRY and CDR2 SYGVKD. This CDR3 reads CAIRDRVAQPQHF. CDR3 sequence (DNA): TGTGCCATCAGAGACAGGGTAGCACAGCCCCAGCATTTT.

The J gene is TRBJ1-1, the V gene TRBV6-5; the D is unclear. Looked up from germline, CDR1 is MNHEY and CDR2 is SVGAGI. Trimming took off 5 bases at V and 2 bases at J, with 9 bases between the two ends. The length of the CDR3 is 13 residues. In DNA form, the CDR3 reads TGTGCCAGCAGTACCGTAGTTAACACTGAAGCTTTCTTT. Its protein is CASSTVVNTEAFF.

This chain uses TRBV6-2 or TRBV6-3 with TRBJ2-5; maybe TRBD2 (5 bases). This CDR3 is built from 17 residues. V was pared by 0 bases and J by 5 bases, with 19 bases between. Germline V gives CDR1 MNHEY, CDR2 SVGEGT. The CDR3: CASSYSSLRVPLETQYF. The CDR3 DNA reads as TGTGCCAGCAGTTACTCGAGCTTGAGGGTACCATTGGAGACCCAGTACTTC.

This chain joins TRBV4-3 and TRBJ2-3; D remains unclear. The V and J ends lost 4 bases and 2 bases respectively, with 7 bases between them. CDR1 is LGHNA, CDR2 YSLEER, per germline. CDR3 length: 13 residues. The DNA of the CDR3 is TGCGCCAGCAGCCCCAGAAACACAGATACGCAGTATTTT. This encodes CASSPRNTDTQYF.

The chain employs TRBV10-3 and TRBJ1-1; 8 bases fit TRBD1. This CDR3 contains 14 residues. J lost 5 bases, V lost 2 bases, and 4 bases had no gene match. Germline CDR1 is ENHRY and CDR2 is SYGVKD. The CDR3 here is CAISETQGATEAFF. The DNA of the CDR3 is TGTGCCATCAGTGAGACTCAGGGGGCAACTGAAGCTTTCTTT.

V usage is TRBV4-2 and J usage is TRBJ1-2, with D possibly being TRBD1 (5 bases). Trimming took 4 bases from V and 4 from J, leaving 19 bases between them. The germline V gene has CDR1 LGHNA and CDR2 YNFKEQ. The CDR3 sequence is 16 residues long. The CDR3, as DNA: TGTGCCAGCAGCCCATCCTCATCGACAGCCACCTATGGCTACACCTTC. As protein: CASSPSSSTATYGYTF.

The CDR3 here is CASRETGPEKLFF. In DNA, the CDR3 is TGTGCCAGCAGGGAGACAGGACCCGAAAAACTGTTTTTT. J is TRBJ1-4 and V is TRBV2; tentative D call: TRBD1 (6 bases). The V gene lost 6 bases and the J gene lost 8 bases, with 13 bases spanning the gap. The germline V gene has CDR1 SNHLY and CDR2 FYNNEI. The CDR3 covers 13 residues.

This sequence joins TRBV7-9 and TRBJ2-1, with D perhaps TRBD1 (5 bases). Trimming stripped 3 bases from V and 7 bases from J, with 7 bases between. This CDR3 has 12 amino acids. Germline values: CDR1 SEHNR, CDR2 FQNEAQ (reference sequence). CDR3 sequence reads: CASSFRANEQFF. The CDR3 bases are TGTGCCAGCAGCTTCAGGGCAAATGAGCAGTTCTTC.

The rearrangement links TRBV7-8 to TRBJ1-5; D is unclear. Germline CDR1 reads SGHVS; CDR2 reads FQNEAQ. The CDR3 runs to 13 residues. Between the trimmed V and J ends, which lost 1 base and 8 bases, there was a span of 9 bases. In DNA form, the CDR3 reads TGTGCCAGCAGCTTAGGACTTCCGGAGCCCCAGCATTTT. This codes for CASSLGLPEPQHF.

The rearrangement uses TRBV6-2 or TRBV6-3 and TRBJ2-5; D is uncertain. The V and J ends lost 4 bases and 8 bases respectively, with 8 bases between them. CDR1 is MNHEY, CDR2 SVGEGT, per germline. This CDR3 contains 11 residues. CDR3 residues: CASSSADTQYF. The CDR3 bases are TGTGCCAGCAGTTCTGCAGATACCCAGTACTTC.

CDR3 sequence: CASSLRTGGGNQPQHF. CDR3 coding DNA: TGTGCCAGCAGCTTACGGACAGGGGGCGGCAATCAGCCCCAGCATTTT. This chain uses TRBV13 with TRBJ1-5; 11 nucleotides line up with TRBD1. CDR1 is PRHDT and CDR2 is FYEKMQ in the germline V gene (reference sequence). V trimming: 2 bases; J trimming: 2 bases; junction bases outside the gene matches: 2. The CDR3 runs to 16 residues.

This sequence joins TRBV3-1 (or the pseudogene TRBV3-2) and TRBJ1-2; D is unresolved. V was shortened by 0 bases and J by 8 bases, with 16 bases between the two germline ends. Germline values: CDR1 LGHDT, CDR2 YNNKEL (reference sequence). The CDR3 is 15 residues long. In DNA form, the CDR3 reads TGTGCCAGCAGCCAAGATAATGCGGGGTACGCAGGCTACACCTTC. As protein: CASSQDNAGYAGYTF.